Listed below are T cell receptor beta chains from one sample, sequenced in a study of T cells in Graves' hyperthyroidism and ophthalmopathy. Via MiXCR, TCRdb re-called the multiplex PCR reads, giving one row per CDR3 protein. The data show around 700,000 distinct CDR3 sequences, about 19% seen once. Sequencing used blood. Receptors were obtained from a woman aged 45 to 65 with Graves' hyperthyroidism that later progressed to Graves' ophthalmopathy. The CDR3 runs from the conserved cysteine through the conserved F or W. The D gene is left open where the match is weak. Part of the rows lack a size; the others show once, few, many or a class for expanded clones.

size: .; D: TRBD1; length: 16; V: TRBV27; J: TRBJ1-5; CDR3: CASSSALQGSNQPQHF; DNA: TGTGCCAGCAGTTCTGCCCTACAGGGGTCCAATCAGCCCCAGCATTTT
size: few; D: .; length: 12; V: TRBV13; J: TRBJ1-2; CDR3: CASSPEEDGYTF; DNA: TGTGCCAGCAGCCCCGAGGAGGATGGCTACACCTTC
size: .; D: .; length: 14; V: TRBV27; J: TRBJ2-3; CDR3: CASSLPTSTDTQYF; DNA: TGTGCCAGCAGTTTACCGACTAGCACAGATACGCAGTATTTT
size: few; D: .; length: 14; V: TRBV12-3/TRBV12-4; J: TRBJ1-5; CDR3: CASSSRELGQPQHF; DNA: TGTGCCAGCAGTTCCCGGGAACTGGGACAGCCCCAGCATTTT
size: .; D: TRBD1; length: 16; V: TRBV27; J: TRBJ2-7; CDR3: CASSSSVGTGTYEQYF; DNA: TGTGCCAGCAGTTCATCGGTTGGGACAGGGACCTACGAGCAGTACTTC
size: .; D: TRBD1; length: 15; V: TRBV13; J: TRBJ1-2; CDR3: CASSGQGRGLDGYTF; DNA: TGTGCCAGCAGCGGACAGGGGAGGGGGCTGGATGGCTACACCTTC
size: few; D: .; length: 15; V: TRBV6-2/TRBV6-3; J: TRBJ2-3; CDR3: CASRPGQGNTDTQYF; DNA: TGTGCCAGCAGACCGGGACAAGGGAACACAGATACGCAGTATTTT
size: .; D: .; length: 15; V: TRBV19; J: TRBJ2-2; CDR3: CASSTGAVNTGELFF; DNA: TGTGCCAGTAGTACCGGTGCAGTGAACACCGGGGAGCTGTTTTTT
size: few; D: .; length: 16; V: TRBV20-1; J: TRBJ2-4; CDR3: CSARGDSNLAKNIQYF; DNA: TGCAGTGCCCGGGGGGACAGCAATCTTGCCAAAAACATTCAGTACTTC
size: .; D: .; length: 14; V: TRBV11-3; J: TRBJ1-1; CDR3: CASSLTNGVSEAFF; DNA: TGTGCCAGCAGCTTAACAAATGGGGTTTCTGAAGCTTTCTTT
size: many; D: TRBD1; length: 14; V: TRBV30; J: TRBJ1-1; CDR3: CAWSKGQANTEAFF; DNA: TGTGCCTGGAGTAAGGGACAGGCGAACACTGAAGCTTTCTTT
size: .; D: .; length: 12; V: TRBV20-1; J: TRBJ2-7; CDR3: CSAGGTAYEQYF; DNA: TGCAGTGCTGGGGGGACCGCCTACGAGCAGTACTTC
size: few; D: TRBD1; length: 18; V: TRBV12-3/TRBV12-4; J: TRBJ1-3; CDR3: CASSTRDSGFVWGNTIYF; DNA: TGTGCCAGCAGCACCCGGGACAGCGGGTTTGTTTGGGGAAACACCATATATTTT
size: .; D: .; length: 13; V: TRBV5-4; J: TRBJ2-5; CDR3: CASSLELGGTQYF; DNA: TGTGCCAGCAGCTTGGAACTGGGTGGGACCCAGTACTTC
size: .; D: .; length: 14; V: TRBV24-1; J: TRBJ2-3; CDR3: CATSDSDGTDTQYF; DNA: TGTGCCACCAGTGATTCCGACGGAACAGATACGCAGTATTTT
size: many; D: .; length: 13; V: TRBV30; J: TRBJ1-3; CDR3: CAWMGNSGNTIYF; DNA: TGTGCCTGGATGGGTAACTCTGGAAACACCATATATTTT
size: many; D: TRBD2; length: 14; V: TRBV2; J: TRBJ2-3; CDR3: CARGTSEPTDTQYF; DNA: TGTGCCCGCGGGACTAGCGAACCCACAGATACGCAGTATTTT
size: many; D: .; length: 13; V: TRBV7-8; J: TRBJ1-1; CDR3: CASSPNKGTEAFF; DNA: TGTGCCAGCAGCCCCAATAAGGGCACTGAAGCTTTCTTT
size: many; D: TRBD1; length: 14; V: TRBV3-1; J: TRBJ1-1; CDR3: CASSTQGTGTEAFF; DNA: TGTGCCAGCAGCACACAGGGGACGGGCACTGAAGCTTTCTTT
size: many; D: TRBD1; length: 14; V: TRBV12-3/TRBV12-4; J: TRBJ1-5; CDR3: CASSMDRAPQPQHF; DNA: TGTGCCAGCAGTATGGACAGGGCCCCTCAGCCCCAGCATTTT
size: many; D: TRBD1; length: 15; V: TRBV7-3; J: TRBJ2-1; CDR3: CASSSLGTGHNEQFF; DNA: TGTGCCAGCAGCTCACTCGGGACAGGGCACAATGAGCAGTTCTTC
size: few; D: TRBD1; length: 18; V: TRBV7-9; J: TRBJ1-6; CDR3: CASSHTGTGVRDNSPLHF; DNA: TGTGCCAGCAGCCACACCGGGACAGGGGTAAGGGACAATTCACCCCTCCACTTT
size: many; D: .; length: 15; V: TRBV20-1; J: TRBJ1-1; CDR3: CSALPGIKWTTEAFF; DNA: TGCAGTGCCCTACCAGGTATTAAATGGACCACTGAAGCTTTCTTT
size: few; D: .; length: 14; V: TRBV14; J: TRBJ1-1; CDR3: CASSQTRDGTEAFF; DNA: TGTGCCAGCAGCCAAACCAGGGATGGCACTGAAGCTTTCTTT
size: many; D: .; length: 14; V: TRBV11-2; J: TRBJ1-5; CDR3: CASSSLRGDQPQHF; DNA: TGTGCCAGCAGCTCGTTAAGGGGTGATCAGCCCCAGCATTTT
size: few; D: .; length: 13; V: TRBV6-1; J: TRBJ2-7; CDR3: CASSDGDSYEQYF; DNA: TGTGCCAGCAGTGACGGGGACTCCTACGAGCAGTACTTC
size: many; D: .; length: 15; V: TRBV18; J: TRBJ1-1; CDR3: CASSPEVGVNTEAFF; DNA: TGTGCCAGCTCACCAGAAGTAGGGGTGAACACTGAAGCTTTCTTT
size: few; D: .; length: 12; V: TRBV29-1; J: TRBJ1-2; CDR3: CSVEVEAPGYTF; DNA: TGCAGCGTTGAAGTAGAAGCGCCTGGCTACACCTTC
size: many; D: .; length: 14; V: TRBV3-1; J: TRBJ1-1; CDR3: CASSQGIMNTEAFF; DNA: TGTGCCAGCAGCCAAGGGATCATGAACACTGAAGCTTTCTTT
size: few; D: TRBD1; length: 17; V: TRBV4-1; J: TRBJ2-6; CDR3: CASSREQGVSGANVLTF; DNA: TGCGCCAGCAGCAGGGAACAGGGGGTCTCTGGGGCCAACGTCCTGACTTTC
size: few; D: TRBD1; length: 15; V: TRBV6-5; J: TRBJ1-6; CDR3: CASSYDRTGDSPLHF; DNA: TGTGCCAGCAGTTACGACAGGACAGGGGATTCACCCCTCCACTTT
size: few; D: .; length: 20; V: TRBV4-1; J: TRBJ2-1; CDR3: CASSHAPLGLADSSYNEQFF; DNA: TGCGCCAGCAGCCATGCCCCATTGGGGCTAGCGGACAGCTCCTACAATGAGCAGTTCTTC
size: .; D: .; length: 17; V: TRBV7-8; J: TRBJ2-7; CDR3: CASSPAEPPDGAYEQYF; DNA: TGTGCCAGCAGCCCTGCCGAACCCCCGGACGGTGCCTACGAGCAGTACTTC
size: .; D: TRBD2; length: 19; V: TRBV20-1; J: TRBJ2-5; CDR3: CSARDPAASGGLGQETQYF; DNA: TGCAGTGCTAGAGATCCCGCAGCTAGCGGGGGGTTGGGGCAAGAGACCCAGTACTTC